The T cell receptor (beta chain) described here comes from a study of T-cell memory formation after mild COVID-19. There are 14 residues in the CDR3. Deletions cut 2 bases from V and 1 base from J, with 10 bases between. Germline CDR1 is DFQATT and CDR2 is SNEGSKA (reference sequence). Each CDR3 protein gets one entry after TCRdb re-called the 5' RACE reads with MiXCR. The sample lists about 440,000 distinct CDR3 sequences; over 15% were seen once. The sequence derives from an adult woman who had mild COVID-19 (a few samples of this study predate the infection). Cell type and time point are not known. The V call is TRBV20-1, the J call TRBJ2-3, with a weak D call TRBD1 (5 bases). The material sequenced was PBMCs or a T cell subset sorted from them (not recorded which). The CDR3 DNA reads as TGCAGTGCTAGAAGGACAAGGGGCACAGATACGCAGTATTTT. It specifies CSARRTRGTDTQYF.